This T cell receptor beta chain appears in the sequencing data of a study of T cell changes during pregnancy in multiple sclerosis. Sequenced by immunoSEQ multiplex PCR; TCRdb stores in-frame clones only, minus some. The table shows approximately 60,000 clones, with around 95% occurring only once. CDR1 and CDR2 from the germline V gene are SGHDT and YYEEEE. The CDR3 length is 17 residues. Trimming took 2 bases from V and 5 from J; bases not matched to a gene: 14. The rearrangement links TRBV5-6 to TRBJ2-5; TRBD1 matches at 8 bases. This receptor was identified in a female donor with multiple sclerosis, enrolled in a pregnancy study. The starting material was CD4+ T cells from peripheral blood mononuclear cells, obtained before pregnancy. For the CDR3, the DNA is TGTGCCAGCAGCTTCGGGCCCCTAGGACAGGGTCGGGAGACCCAGTACTTC. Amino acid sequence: CASSFGPLGQGRETQYF.